Listed here are 26 T cell receptor beta chains from one sample, sequenced in a study of T cell responses to AZD1222 COVID-19 vaccine. Here immunoSEQ multiplex PCR was the method, and the copy in TCRdb shows in-frame clones only, minus some. The sample has approximately 81,000 clones; approximately 90% are singletons. The sequencing used peripheral blood, collected on day 0 of MenACWY control vaccination. These receptors all stem from an adult in good health.

The chain links TRBV2 to TRBJ1-1; D gene ambiguous. Per germline, CDR1 SNHLY and CDR2 FYNNEI. There are 14 residues in the CDR3. Trimming removed 5 bases at V and 0 bases at J, with 10 bases between. The CDR3 reads CASSKRSMNTEAFF. The DNA for the CDR3 is TGTGCCAGCAGTAAAAGGTCCATGAACACTGAAGCTTTCTTT.

The gene calls are TRBV19 and TRBJ1-1, with a tentative D call TRBD1 (5 bases). CDR3 length: 16 residues. Germline lookup yields CDR1 LNHDA and CDR2 SQIVND (reference sequence). The V end lost 5 bases, the J end lost 1 base, and 17 bases lay between the germline ends. CDR3 coding DNA: TGTGCCAGTAGTGGCACAAAACTGGGACCGAACACTGAAGCTTTCTTT. Translating gives CASSGTKLGPNTEAFF.

This clone appeared once. The V and J genes are TRBV5-6 and TRBJ2-4; TRBD1 might be the D (7 bases). CDR3 size: 15 residues. V lost 4 bases to trimming and J lost 0 bases, with 11 bases between them. CDR1 SGHDT and CDR2 YYEEEE come from the germline V gene. The CDR3 nucleotides are TGTGCCAGCAGCGAGGAGGGGGCAGCCAAAAACATTCAGTACTTC. Amino acid sequence: CASSEEGAAKNIQYF.

The rearrangement joins TRBV19 to TRBJ1-1; the D gene is possibly TRBD1 (6 bases). The V and J ends lost 6 bases and 0 bases respectively, with 17 bases between them. CDR3 length: 16 residues. The germline V gene encodes CDR1 LNHDA and CDR2 SQIVND (reference sequence). The CDR3 DNA reads TGTGCCAGTAGGCCGGAGGGGGGCCGGATGAACACTGAAGCTTTCTTT. Translating it yields CASRPEGGRMNTEAFF.

The rearrangement links TRBV5-1 to TRBJ2-7; 9 positions match TRBD2. The CDR3 spans 16 residues. Germline CDR1 is SGHRS and CDR2 is YFSETQ. After removal of 0 bases from V and 6 bases from J, the junction contained 10 bases not matched to a gene. The CDR3 nucleotides read TGCGCCAGCAGCTTGGGTATTATAGCGGGAGTGATCGAGCAGTACTTC. Translated, it gives CASSLGIIAGVIEQYF. Variable domain in full (rest from reference TRBV5-1 and TRBJ2-7): KAGVTQTPRYLIKTRGQQVTLSCSPISGHRSVSWYQQTPGQGLQFLFEYFSETQRNKGNFPGRFSGRQFSNSRSEMNVSTLELGDSALYLCASSLGIIAGVIEQYFGPGTRLTVT.

The rearrangement joins TRBV7-2 to TRBJ2-7; 7 bases line up with TRBD1. This CDR3 is built from 14 residues. V lost 3 bases, J lost 4 bases, and 6 bases stayed unmatched. CDR1 is SGHTA and CDR2 is FQGNSA in the germline V gene. CDR3 loop: CASSFTGVGYEQYF. CDR3 in DNA: TGTGCCAGCAGCTTTACAGGGGTGGGTTACGAGCAGTACTTC.

The rearrangement joins TRBV5-1 to TRBJ1-1, with D possibly being TRBD1 (5 bases). The CDR3 runs 14 residues. CDR1 is SGHRS, CDR2 YFSETQ, per germline. V was shortened by 3 bases and J by 11 bases, with 20 bases between the two germline ends. The CDR3 protein is CASSSSRGAEGAFF. CDR3 bases: TGCGCCAGCAGCTCTAGTAGAGGGGCAGAAGGTGCTTTCTTT.

The chain is built from TRBV28 and TRBJ2-3; D is perhaps TRBD2 (5 bases). V was clipped by 9 bases and J by 0 bases, with 13 bases between them. This CDR3 is 14 amino acids long. Germline V lookup: CDR1 MDHEN, CDR2 SYDVKM. This chain's CDR3 is CARTIGNSTDTQYF. CDR3 bases: TGTGCCAGGACTATCGGGAATAGCACAGATACGCAGTATTTT.

V is TRBV5-1 and J is TRBJ2-5; the match to TRBD2 covers 10 bases. J lost 4 bases, V lost 3 bases, and 12 bases had no gene match. The CDR3 totals 17 residues. CDR1 and CDR2 from the germline V gene are SGHRS and YFSETQ. The CDR3 protein is CASSSGPSGSLLETQYF. CDR3 DNA sequence: TGCGCCAGCAGCTCAGGCCCTAGCGGGAGTTTGTTAGAGACCCAGTACTTC.

This chain connects TRBV7-2 to TRBJ2-5; TRBD2 matches at 14 bases. The germline V gene encodes CDR1 SGHTA and CDR2 FQGNSA. Unmatched junction bases numbered 7, after V lost 1 base and J lost 6 bases. The CDR3 runs to 17 residues. The CDR3 loop reads CASSLDGTSGSWKTQYF. DNA of the CDR3: TGTGCCAGCAGCTTAGATGGGACTAGCGGGAGTTGGAAGACCCAGTACTTC.

The genes are TRBV28 and TRBJ1-5; the D is unclear. Trimming shortened V by 8 bases and J by 6 bases, and 11 bases separated the two germline ends. The CDR3 has 12 residues. Germline loops: CDR1 MDHEN, CDR2 SYDVKM. CDR3 region: CASHDAGQPQHF. DNA of the CDR3: TGTGCCAGCCACGACGCTGGTCAGCCCCAGCATTTT.

CDR3 amino acids: CASSLVGGQYF. The CDR3 DNA reads as TGTGCCAGCAGCTTAGTAGGCGGGCAGTACTTC. The rearrangement uses TRBV7-9 and TRBJ2-7; D is uncertain. Per germline, CDR1 SEHNR and CDR2 FQNEAQ (reference sequence). The CDR3 is made up of 11 amino acids. V lost 1 base and J lost 9, with 7 bases in between.

The chain recombines TRBV19 with TRBJ1-1; 7 bases map to TRBD1. CDR3 length: 14 amino acids. With 10 bases clipped from V and 1 base from J, the junction kept 9 bases outside the gene matches. Per the germline V gene, CDR1 is LNHDA and CDR2 is SQIVND (reference sequence). The CDR3 region has the DNA TGTGCCACCTACACAGGGGCGGGGAACACTGAAGCTTTCTTT. Translating gives CATYTGAGNTEAFF. The variable domain in full, with the rest retrieved from reference TRBV19 and TRBJ1-1, is DGGITQSPKYLFRKEGQNVTLSCEQNLNHDAMYWYRQDPGQGLRLIYYSQIVNDFQKGDIAEGYSVSREKKESFPLTVTSAQKNPTAFYLCATYTGAGNTEAFFGQGTRLTVV.

The rearrangement links TRBV6-1 to TRBJ2-1; tentative D call: TRBD2 (6 bases). The CDR3 is made up of 15 amino acids. CDR1 and CDR2 from the germline V gene are MNHNS and SASEGT. The germline V and J ends were trimmed by 3 bases and 4 bases, with 13 bases remaining between them. The CDR3 loop reads CASSDGLAPYNEQFF. CDR3 nucleotide sequence: TGTGCCAGCAGTGACGGCCTAGCGCCATACAATGAGCAGTTCTTC.

This sequence joins TRBV12-5 and TRBJ2-3; D is unresolved. From germline, CDR1 is LGHNT and CDR2 FRNRAP. The CDR3 sequence is 13 residues long. With 4 bases removed from V and 4 bases from J, the gap between germline ends came to 9 bases. As DNA, the CDR3 is TGTGCTAGTGGTTCCGGGTTGCCAGATACGCAGTATTTT. This gives the protein CASGSGLPDTQYF. The whole variable domain, remainder taken from reference TRBV12-5 and TRBJ2-3, is DARVTQTPRHKVTEMGQEVTMRCQPILGHNTVFWYRQTMMQGLELLAYFRNRAPLDDSGMPKDRFSAEMPDATLATLKIQPSEPRDSAVYFCASGSGLPDTQYFGPGTRLTVL.

The chain carries TRBV28 and TRBJ1-5; the D is unclear. The germline CDR1 and CDR2 sequences are MDHEN and SYDVKM. CDR3 size: 15 residues. V was trimmed by 5 bases and J by 4 bases, leaving 15 bases between them. CDR3 in amino acids: CASSLLTEWNQPQHF. CDR3 sequence (DNA): TGTGCCAGCAGTCTATTGACGGAGTGGAATCAGCCCCAGCATTTT.

The gene calls are TRBV9 and TRBJ2-1, with 8 bases identical to TRBD2. CDR3 size: 13 residues. The J segment lost 7 bases and the V segment lost 4 bases, leaving 4 bases of the junction unmatched. Per germline, CDR1 SGDLS and CDR2 YYNGEE. DNA for the CDR3: TGTGCCAGCAGCCTCGGGGGGGCGAATGAGCAGTTCTTC. Protein: CASSLGGANEQFF.

V and J are TRBV6-5 and TRBJ1-4; D might be TRBD1 (6 bases). The CDR3 loop spans 15 amino acids. CDR1 is MNHEY and CDR2 is SVGAGI in the germline V gene. V dropped 2 bases and J dropped 4 bases, with 11 bases sitting between them. CDR3 DNA sequence: TGTGCCAGCAGTTACGGGACACATCTTAATGAAAAACTGTTTTTT. Amino acid sequence: CASSYGTHLNEKLFF.

The genes are TRBV6-5 and TRBJ2-5; no reliable D call. Germline loops: CDR1 MNHEY, CDR2 SVGAGI. The CDR3 extends over 14 amino acids. V gave up 7 bases and J gave up 5 bases, with 17 bases separating them. The CDR3 loop is CASNIRDGRETQYF. In DNA, the CDR3 is TGTGCCAGCAACATACGAGACGGTAGGGAGACCCAGTACTTC.

V usage is TRBV9 and J usage is TRBJ1-1, with 7 bases lining up with TRBD1. This CDR3 has 12 amino acids. CDR1 and CDR2 from the germline V gene are SGDLS and YYNGEE. Trimming took 3 bases from V and 8 from J; bases not matched to a gene: 4. CDR3 nucleotides: TGTGCCAGCAGCGACAGGGGACCGGAAGCTTTCTTT. Translated: CASSDRGPEAFF.

This chain links TRBV4-1 with TRBJ2-4; D unresolved. Trimming took 0 bases from V and 7 from J, leaving 7 bases between them. CDR3 length equals 13 residues. CDR1 is MGHRA and CDR2 is YSYEKL in the germline V gene. In DNA form, the CDR3 reads TGCGCCAGCAGCCAAGAGAATAACAACATTCAGTACTTC. It encodes CASSQENNNIQYF.

The V gene is TRBV19, the J gene TRBJ1-5, with D unresolved. CDR3 length: 13 residues. Germline loops: CDR1 LNHDA, CDR2 SQIVND (reference sequence). The V end was cut by 3 bases, the J end by 4 bases, with 7 bases between. DNA for the CDR3: TGTGCCAGTAGTATTCGGGAAAATCAGCCCCAGCATTTT. It translates to CASSIRENQPQHF.

The V gene is TRBV3-1 (or the pseudogene TRBV3-2), the J gene TRBJ2-3, with D uncertain. Trimming cost V 4 bases and J 2 bases, with 13 bases left between them. Germline V lookup: CDR1 LGHDT, CDR2 YNNKEL (reference sequence). The CDR3 is 15 amino acids. The chain's CDR3 is CASSPPGRITDTQYF. In DNA form, the CDR3 reads TGTGCCAGCAGCCCCCCCGGGCGAATCACAGATACGCAGTATTTT.

This chain uses TRBV19 with TRBJ2-5, with TRBD1 identical over 7 bases. The germline CDR1 and CDR2 sequences are LNHDA and SQIVND (reference sequence). V dropped 4 bases and J dropped 2; count of bases not matched to a gene: 1. The CDR3 runs 13 residues. The CDR3 reads CASSKGAQETQYF. In DNA, the CDR3 is TGTGCCAGTAGTAAGGGGGCACAAGAGACCCAGTACTTC.

This chain connects TRBV29-1 to TRBJ2-1; D is ambiguous. Per the germline V gene, CDR1 is SQVTM and CDR2 is ANQGSEA. Trimming took off 6 bases at V and 7 bases at J, with 7 bases between the two ends. The CDR3 runs 10 residues. The CDR3 DNA is TGCAGCGTCTTTGAGAATGAGCAGTTCTTC. Protein sequence: CSVFENEQFF.

The V call is TRBV7-6, the J call TRBJ2-2, with 14 bases fitting TRBD2. The CDR3 is made up of 17 amino acids. With V trimmed by 4 bases and J by 5 bases, 6 bases remained unmatched. The V gene's germline CDR1 is SGHVS and CDR2 FNYEAQ. The CDR3 DNA sequence: TGTGCCAGCAGCTCGGGACTAGCGGGAGAGGGTACCGGGGAGCTGTTTTTT. This translates into CASSSGLAGEGTGELFF.